The 27 T cell receptor beta chains below all came from one sample that was sequenced in a study of Ad26.COV2.S vaccination and SARS-CoV-2 variants. The table came from immunoSEQ multiplex PCR; TCRdb's copy has only in-frame clones and leaves some out. This sample has about 400,000 clones, with 88% found just once. This sample's treatment: about 20 received Ad26.COV2.S at low or high dose, single or two shots; about 5 received placebo; per-sample allocation not given. The samples were gathered on day 63 after the first injection of vaccine or placebo. The material sequenced was peripheral blood, taken in a trial of Ad26.COV2.S vaccine versus placebo. The source is a person between 18 and 60 years old who received the Ad26.COV2.S COVID-19 vaccine or a placebo.

The gene calls are TRBV19 and TRBJ2-4; D gene unclear. This CDR3 is built from 12 residues. Germline V lookup: CDR1 LNHDA, CDR2 SQIVND (reference sequence). V lost 3 bases and J lost 8, with 8 bases in between. This CDR3 reads CASSISQDIQYF. The CDR3, as DNA: TGTGCCAGTAGTATCTCCCAGGACATTCAGTACTTC. Complete variable domain (other parts from reference TRBV19 and TRBJ2-4): DGGITQSPKYLFRKEGQNVTLSCEQNLNHDAMYWYRQDPGQGLRLIYYSQIVNDFQKGDIAEGYSVSREKKESFPLTVTSAQKNPTAFYLCASSISQDIQYFGAGTRLSVL.

This sequence joins TRBV4-3 and TRBJ1-2, with D possibly matching TRBD1 (6 bases). The V end was cut by 3 bases, the J end by 5 bases, with 10 bases between. CDR3 size: 13 residues. CDR1 LGHNA and CDR2 YSLEER come from the germline V gene. CDR3 protein: CASSHLGGYGYTF. The CDR3 nucleotides read TGCGCCAGCAGCCATCTAGGGGGTTATGGCTACACCTTC.

The V and J genes are TRBV6-6 and TRBJ1-6, with 9 bases aligning to TRBD1. V shed 6 bases and J 1 base; nucleotides not matched to a gene: 13. Germline values: CDR1 MNHNY, CDR2 SVGAGI (reference sequence). This CDR3 comprises 19 residues. The CDR3 here is CASRRAGTGPGSYNSPLHF. CDR3 in DNA: TGTGCCAGCAGACGAGCCGGGACAGGGCCAGGTTCCTATAATTCACCCCTCCACTTT.

This sequence joins TRBV15 and TRBJ1-4; no clear D gene. CDR3 size: 14 residues. The ends were cut back, 1 base at V and 7 bases at J, with 10 bases in the middle. The germline CDR1 and CDR2 sequences are LNHNV and YYDKDF (reference sequence). In DNA form, the CDR3 reads TGTGCCACCAGCAGAGTGAGGGAACCTGAAAAACTGTTTTTT. It yields the protein CATSRVREPEKLFF. Full variable domain (missing parts from reference TRBV15 and TRBJ1-4): DAMVIQNPRYQVTQFGKPVTLSCSQTLNHNVMYWYQQKSSQAPKLLFHYYDKDFNNEADTPDNFQSRRPNTSFCFLDIRSPGLGDTAMYLCATSRVREPEKLFFGSGTQLSVL.

V is TRBV5-1 and J is TRBJ2-7; D is undetermined. The germline gives CDR1 SGHRS, CDR2 YFSETQ. The CDR3 sequence is 13 residues long. V lost 0 bases to trimming and J lost 0 bases, with 4 bases between them. The CDR3 nucleotides read TGCGCCAGCAGCTTGGACAACTCCTACGAGCAGTACTTC. This encodes CASSLDNSYEQYF.

The chain carries TRBV14 and TRBJ2-1; D unclear. Per the germline V gene, CDR1 is SGHDN and CDR2 is FVKESK. The CDR3 has 13 amino acids. V was cut by 1 base and J by 9 bases, with 10 bases left in between. CDR3 DNA: TGTGCCAGCAGCCAAGTTTGGGGTAGTGAGCAGTTCTTC. It specifies CASSQVWGSEQFF.

V usage is TRBV6-5 and J usage is TRBJ2-2; D is unresolved. The V gene lost 7 bases and the J gene lost 6 bases, with 9 bases spanning the gap. This CDR3 is 12 amino acids long. Germline loops: CDR1 MNHEY, CDR2 SVGAGI. The CDR3: CASTVLPGELFF. The CDR3 nucleotides read TGTGCCAGCACAGTCCTCCCCGGGGAGCTGTTTTTT.

The chain employs TRBV6-5 and TRBJ2-6; D not certain. V was trimmed by 0 bases and J by 0 bases, leaving 6 bases between them. Germline CDR1 MNHEY, CDR2 SVGAGI. This CDR3 is 16 amino acids long. CDR3: CASSYSANSGANVLTF. CDR3 nucleotide sequence: TGTGCCAGCAGTTACTCGGCCAACTCTGGGGCCAACGTCCTGACTTTC.

The CDR3 bases are TGCGCCAGCAGCTTGGTCGAGCGGCGAATGGGAAATGAGCAGTTCTTC. It is translated as CASSLVERRMGNEQFF. The chain is built from TRBV5-1 and TRBJ2-1; a possible D gene is TRBD2 (5 bases). CDR3 length: 16 residues. Germline CDR1 reads SGHRS; CDR2 reads YFSETQ. Trimming shortened V by 0 bases and J by 7 bases, and 17 bases separated the two germline ends.

With respect to this clone: Other DNA sequences in the same sample also yield this CDR3. The J gene is TRBJ2-3, the V gene TRBV5-5; D is uncertain. V gave up 0 bases and J gave up 0 bases, with 5 bases separating them. Germline CDR1 reads SGHKS; CDR2 reads YYEKEE (reference sequence). The CDR3 consists of 14 residues. In DNA form, the CDR3 reads TGTGCCAGCAGCTTGGCGCGGAGCACAGATACGCAGTATTTT. It specifies CASSLARSTDTQYF.

The chain is built from TRBV5-4 and TRBJ1-2, with D perhaps TRBD1 (6 bases). Germline CDR1 is SGHNT and CDR2 is YYREEE (reference sequence). The CDR3 has 15 residues. V was clipped by 3 bases and J by 3 bases, with 15 bases between them. CDR3 DNA: TGTGCCAGCAGCTCTCCGTTCGGGGGCTACTATGGCTACACCTTC. Protein product: CASSSPFGGYYGYTF.

The rearrangement links TRBV4-3 to TRBJ2-1, with D possibly matching TRBD1 (6 bases). The germline V gene has CDR1 LGHNA and CDR2 YSLEER. This CDR3 comprises 13 residues. Between the trimmed V and J ends, which lost 1 base and 6 bases, there was a span of 7 bases. The CDR3 loop is CASSQVRGNEQFF. Here the CDR3 DNA reads TGCGCCAGCAGCCAAGTCAGGGGCAATGAGCAGTTCTTC.

The sample holds one count of this clone. V is TRBV27 and J is TRBJ1-1; possible D gene TRBD1, 5 bases. The CDR3 consists of 14 residues. Germline-derived CDR1 and CDR2 are MNHEY and SMNVEV (reference sequence). V was pared by 7 bases and J by 7 bases, with 19 bases between. The CDR3 sequence: CASTLSRDQGEAFF. DNA for the CDR3: TGTGCCAGCACCTTATCCCGGGATCAGGGTGAAGCTTTCTTT.

The V call is TRBV30, the J call TRBJ1-4; D remains unclear. Trimming took 0 bases from V and 3 from J, leaving 11 bases between them. Germline lookup yields CDR1 GTSNPN and CDR2 SVGIG (reference sequence). CDR3 size: 15 residues. Here the CDR3 DNA reads TGTGCCTGGAGTGTAGTGTGGCAAGCTAATGAAAAACTGTTTTTT. It translates to CAWSVVWQANEKLFF. The full variable domain, its missing parts supplied by reference TRBV30 and TRBJ1-4, is SQTIHQWPATLVQPVGSPLSLECTVEGTSNPNLYWYRQAAGRGLQLLFYSVGIGQISSEVPQNLSASRPQDRQFILSSKKLLLSDSGFYLCAWSVVWQANEKLFFGSGTQLSVL.

This chain joins TRBV5-4 and TRBJ2-5; no clear D. Looked up from germline, CDR1 is SGHNT and CDR2 is YYREEE (reference sequence). The CDR3 consists of 15 residues. Trimming stripped 5 bases from V and 3 bases from J, with 17 bases between. The DNA of the CDR3 is TGTGCCAGCAGGCCCGGGCCCTCCCAGGAAGAGACCCAGTACTTC. It is translated as CASRPGPSQEETQYF.

The gene calls are TRBV7-6 and TRBJ2-7; 8 bases line up with TRBD2. Germline V gives CDR1 SGHVS, CDR2 FNYEAQ. Trimming at V came to 1 base and at J to 4 bases, leaving 6 bases not matched to a gene. The CDR3 consists of 15 residues. The CDR3 sequence: CASSLVSAGAYEQYF. In DNA form, the CDR3 reads TGTGCCAGCAGCTTAGTTTCAGCGGGGGCTTACGAGCAGTACTTC.

The chain employs TRBV6-2 or TRBV6-3 and TRBJ2-4; TRBD1 might be the D (5 bases). The CDR3 consists of 16 residues. Trimming removed 6 bases at V and 0 bases at J, with 15 bases between. Per germline, CDR1 MNHEY and CDR2 SVGEGT. CDR3 DNA: TGTGCCAGCAGCCTGACAGTTTTTTTAGCCAAAAACATTCAGTACTTC. Amino acid sequence: CASSLTVFLAKNIQYF.

The chain uses TRBV30 and TRBJ2-2, with 10 positions matching TRBD1. Unmatched junction bases numbered 3, after V lost 7 bases and J lost 4 bases. The germline V gene has CDR1 GTSNPN and CDR2 SVGIG (reference sequence). This CDR3 has 13 amino acids. The CDR3 DNA is TGTGCCTTTCGGACAGGGGGCACCGGGGAGCTGTTTTTT. Translating gives CAFRTGGTGELFF.

The chain has TRBV3-1 (or the pseudogene TRBV3-2) and TRBJ2-5; 9 bases map to TRBD2. The CDR3 covers 13 residues. Germline V gene data show CDR1 as LGHDT and CDR2 as YNNKEL (reference sequence). The V gene end was trimmed by 2 bases and the J gene end by 6 bases; junction bases not matched to a gene: 1. The chain's CDR3 is CASSQSGGKTQYF. The DNA for the CDR3 is TGTGCCAGCAGCCAAAGCGGGGGGAAGACCCAGTACTTC.

The CDR3 DNA reads TGTGCCAGCAGAGACAGGGGTGGGAATGGCTACACCTTC. This sequence encodes CASRDRGGNGYTF. The V gene is TRBV6-1, the J gene TRBJ1-2, with TRBD1 identical over 8 bases. V trimming: 6 bases; J trimming: 6 bases; junction bases outside the gene matches: 6. This CDR3 region has 13 residues. Germline CDR1 MNHNS, CDR2 SASEGT.

In this sample, this clone turned up once. The chain has TRBV5-1 and TRBJ2-5; either TRBD1 or TRBD2 may supply D (5 bases each). CDR1 is SGHRS, CDR2 YFSETQ, per germline. Trimming took 4 bases from V and 12 from J, leaving 16 bases between them. This CDR3 region has 12 residues. The CDR3 nucleotides read TGCGCCAGCAGCCCTTCGGGACGACTCAAGTACTTC. This gives the protein CASSPSGRLKYF.

This clone was found many times. The chain is built from TRBV19 and TRBJ1-1, with D maybe TRBD1 (5 bases). In germline, CDR1 is LNHDA, CDR2 SQIVND (reference sequence). V was shortened by 7 bases and J by 2 bases, with 11 bases between the two germline ends. The CDR3 spans 13 residues. The CDR3 spells CASTLGGNTEAFF. DNA of the CDR3: TGTGCCAGTACCCTCGGGGGTAACACTGAAGCTTTCTTT. Filled out from reference TRBV19 and TRBJ1-1, the complete variable domain reads DGGITQSPKYLFRKEGQNVTLSCEQNLNHDAMYWYRQDPGQGLRLIYYSQIVNDFQKGDIAEGYSVSREKKESFPLTVTSAQKNPTAFYLCASTLGGNTEAFFGQGTRLTVV.

The chain combines TRBV5-1 with TRBJ2-5, with 13 bases aligning to TRBD2. V trimming: 4 bases; J trimming: 7 bases; junction bases outside the gene matches: 10. The CDR3 loop spans 16 amino acids. Germline CDR1 and CDR2: SGHRS and YFSETQ. CDR3 in amino acids: CASSPMTSGGPGTQYF. The CDR3 DNA is TGCGCCAGCAGCCCGATGACTAGCGGGGGGCCGGGGACCCAGTACTTC.

V usage is TRBV14 and J usage is TRBJ2-5, with D perhaps TRBD2 (5 bases). Germline V gene lookup returns CDR1 SGHDN and CDR2 FVKESK. This CDR3 has 13 amino acids. Deletions cut 6 bases from V and 3 bases from J, with 11 bases between. CDR3: CASSRTRKETQYF. The CDR3 DNA reads as TGTGCCAGCAGTCGCACTAGAAAAGAGACCCAGTACTTC.

This clone was counted once. This chain connects TRBV9 to TRBJ1-1; the D is unclear. The CDR3 is 14 residues long. CDR1 and CDR2 from the germline V gene are SGDLS and YYNGEE. The V end lost 0 bases, the J end lost 5 bases, and 11 bases lay between the germline ends. CDR3 sequence (DNA): TGTGCCAGCAGCGTAGTAGGTTTGGTGACTGAAGCTTTCTTT. Translated: CASSVVGLVTEAFF.

The V call is TRBV7-6, the J call TRBJ2-1, with D perhaps TRBD2 (6 bases). Trimming removed 5 bases at V and 0 bases at J, with 29 bases between. The CDR3 extends over 21 amino acids. CDR1 and CDR2 (germline): SGHVS, FNYEAQ. The CDR3 region is CASSPHLQRASGPSSYNEQFF. Written as DNA, the CDR3 is TGTGCCAGCAGCCCCCACCTCCAGCGGGCAAGTGGTCCGAGCTCCTACAATGAGCAGTTCTTC.

The V and J genes are TRBV28 and TRBJ1-1; D gene uncertain. This CDR3 has 10 amino acids. Looked up from germline, CDR1 is MDHEN and CDR2 is SYDVKM. V gave up 10 bases and J gave up 8 bases, with 11 bases separating them. CDR3 nucleotide sequence: TGTGCCACCAGAGGCGGAGAAGCTTTCTTT. This sequence encodes CATRGGEAFF.